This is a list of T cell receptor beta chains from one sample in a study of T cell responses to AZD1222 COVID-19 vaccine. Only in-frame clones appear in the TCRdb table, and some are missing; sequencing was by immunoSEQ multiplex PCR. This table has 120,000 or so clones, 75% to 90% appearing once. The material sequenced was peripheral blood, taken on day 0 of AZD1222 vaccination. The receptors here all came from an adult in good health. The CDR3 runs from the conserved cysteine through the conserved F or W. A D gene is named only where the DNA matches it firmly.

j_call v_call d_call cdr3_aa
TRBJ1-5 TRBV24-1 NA CATPDGNQPQHF
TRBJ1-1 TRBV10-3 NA CAINEQGRRTEAFF
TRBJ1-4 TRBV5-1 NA CASSPATTNEKLFF
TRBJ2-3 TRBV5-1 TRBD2 CASSPTSGTDTQYF
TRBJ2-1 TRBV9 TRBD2 CASSVPGLAGNEQFF
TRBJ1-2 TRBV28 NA CASSNSYGYTF
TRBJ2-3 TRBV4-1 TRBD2 CASSPTSGGQDTQYF
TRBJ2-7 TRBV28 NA CASSLIFGNSGSYEQYF
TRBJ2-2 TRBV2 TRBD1 CASRETGGTGELFF
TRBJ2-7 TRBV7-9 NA CASSFRRSPYEQYF
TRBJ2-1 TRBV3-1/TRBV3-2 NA CASSQDRGHEQFF
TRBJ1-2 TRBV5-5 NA CASSLGGRGLGVRSF
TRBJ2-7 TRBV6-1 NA CASSEWIGASSYEQYF
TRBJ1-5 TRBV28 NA CASSSSGLGARNQPQHF
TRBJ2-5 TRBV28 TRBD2 CASSPLRRTGTSGRAETQYF
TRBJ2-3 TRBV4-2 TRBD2 CASSQVLRLASTDTQYF
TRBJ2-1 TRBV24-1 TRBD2 CATSDFYGRADNPDEQFF
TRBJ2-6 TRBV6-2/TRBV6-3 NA CASSLPGESLDNVLTF
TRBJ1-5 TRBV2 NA CASSFRLSNQPQHF
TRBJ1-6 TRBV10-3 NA CAISEVGSVLNSPLHF
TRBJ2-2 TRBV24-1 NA CATSDPGKAGELFF
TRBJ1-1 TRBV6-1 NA CASSEDELMNTEAFF
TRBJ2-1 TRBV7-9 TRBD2 CASSPGGTFEQFF
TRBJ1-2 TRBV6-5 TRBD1 CASSYSPLGQGYGYTF
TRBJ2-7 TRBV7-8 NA CASSLTGSAEQYF
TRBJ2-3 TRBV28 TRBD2 CASSLGGGWPDTQYF
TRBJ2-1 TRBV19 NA CASSPSFSSYNEQFF